This T cell receptor beta chain emerged from a study of blood T cells in healthy people across ages. Study results and limitations: Per-million-T-cell TCR beta diversity fell roughly linearly with age.

The V gene's germline CDR1 is SQVTM and CDR2 ANQGSEA. Trimming left V 4 bases short and J 3 bases short, with 15 bases between. The CDR3 consists of 14 residues. A second PCR, run for roughly 7 to 11 cycles, used a sample-barcoded 5' primer plus a J-beta primer mix. TCRdb reprocessed the 5' RACE reads with MiXCR, giving one entry per CDR3 protein. This sample has around 800,000 distinct CDR3 sequences; about 26% occur once, and the top ten carry under 3%. This clonotype was seen at least ten times. The antigen is undetermined. These sequences were also reported in another study, on T cells of mothers and their children. That publication notes: The yield was over 9.5 million TCR beta CDR3 reads from each mother and a few million from each child.

This receptor was identified in a boy between 10 and 17 years old in good health. Sequencing used blood. The gene calls are TRBV29-1 and TRBJ2-5; no clear D gene. The CDR3: CSVVKMRSEETQYF. For the CDR3, the DNA is TGCAGCGTTGTAAAGATGAGGAGCGAAGAGACCCAGTACTTC.